This TCR beta chain was identified in a study of CD8 T cells in ankylosing spondylitis. The CDR3 contains 13 residues. The V gene's germline CDR1 is MGHRA and CDR2 YSYEKL. With 2 bases removed from V and 7 bases from J, the gap between germline ends came to 11 bases. It was by quantitative 5'-RACE with molecular barcodes that TCR beta libraries were made. TCRdb re-called the 5' RACE reads with MiXCR, one entry per CDR3 protein. The table includes about 350,000 distinct CDR3 sequences, roughly 22% detected once. The clonotype comes from a male donor with ankylosing spondylitis or in good health (not recorded which). The chain has TRBV4-1 and TRBJ2-5; unclear D gene. Material for sequencing was blood, either unsorted or a sorted T cell fraction (not recorded which). The chain's CDR3 is CASSQRQEMTQYF. The CDR3 DNA reads TGCGCCAGCAGCCAACGCCAGGAGATGACCCAGTACTTC.